This T cell receptor (beta chain) was sequenced during a study of T cell repertoires in cytomegalovirus infection. Whole-study context: Indications of both CMV infection and matching HLA type were provided by public TCR beta signatures.

TCRdb recomputed calls from the reads with MiXCR, one row per CDR3 protein. Here the sample spans 830,000 or so distinct CDR3 sequences, approximately 29% being singletons. Germline CDR1 is SEHNR and CDR2 is FQNEAQ (reference sequence). V gave up 1 base and J gave up 0 bases, with 10 bases separating them. The CDR3 length is 15 residues. About this clonotype itself: Its antigen is as yet unknown.

This rearrangement joins TRBV7-9 to TRBJ2-7, with D perhaps matching TRBD1 or TRBD2 (6 bases each). The source material was cultured CD8+ T cells from PBMCs, sampled from culture after CMV antigen stimulation. This receptor was identified in a human donor in good health (CMV status not recorded). Some clones in this sample may be carry-over from other donors' samples. The chain's CDR3 is CASSLGGGGSYEQYF. The CDR3 bases are TGTGCCAGCAGCTTAGGTGGAGGGGGCTCCTACGAGCAGTACTTC.